This TCR beta chain is drawn from a study of siplizumab effects on memory and regulatory T cells. Clones were sequenced by immunoSEQ multiplex PCR, and TCRdb holds only the in-frame ones, with some missing. The sample contains 15,000 to 25,000 clones, around 40% of which appear only once. Regarding this clone: Its cognate antigen is unknown.

Findings and caveats of the study: Neither a naive nor a memory phenotype was assignable to roughly 80-95% of proliferating CD4+ or CD8+ clones. Unstimulated naive T cells seemed to show more diversity than memory cells did, and they also seemed to be among the major contributors to the alloresponse.

The V end lost 5 bases, the J end lost 0 bases, and 11 bases lay between the germline ends. Germline V CDR1 and CDR2: SGHVS, FQNEAQ. This CDR3 region has 16 residues. Mixed lymphocyte reaction cells were cocultured at 37°C for 5 to 6 days. Sequenced sample: CFSE-low (dividing) CD4+ T cells sorted from an allogeneic mixed lymphocyte reaction. The receptor was isolated from a human donor in good health; the cells came from an allogeneic mixed lymphocyte reaction. Some clones in this sample may be carry-over from other donors' samples. The chain recombines TRBV7-8 with TRBJ1-6; D is ambiguous. CDR3 loop: CASSRQWSSYNSPLHF. The CDR3, as DNA: TGTGCCAGCAGCCGCCAGTGGAGCTCCTATAATTCACCCCTCCACTTT.